The rows below give T cell receptor beta chains drawn from one sample of a study of blood T cell repertoires in COVID-19. Libraries were prepared by immunoSEQ multiplex PCR; TCRdb keeps only in-frame clonotypes and omits some of them. The sample carries about 250,000 clones, around 84% recorded once. The specimen sequenced was PBMCs or T cells enriched from blood (not recorded which). Receptors originate from a man aged 35 to 55 who had recovered from COVID-19. CDR3s include the opening cysteine and the closing phenylalanine or tryptophan. A D gene is named only where the DNA matches it firmly. Clone size, where shown, is once, few, many, or a class for clones that have expanded.

.	.	TRBV5-1	TRBJ1-2	CASSLDIRYGYTF	TGCGCCAGCAGCTTAGACATACGGTATGGCTACACCTTC
.	TRBD1	TRBV5-4	TRBJ1-6	CASSLGDRGNSPLHF	TGTGCCAGCAGCTTGGGGGACAGGGGTAATTCACCCCTCCACTTT
.	.	TRBV18	TRBJ2-7	CASSNLAGDRGSSYEQYF	TGTGCCAGCTCAAACTTGGCAGGGGATAGGGGAAGCTCCTACGAGCAGTACTTC
.	.	TRBV4-3	TRBJ1-1	CASSQVGRAAAEAFF	TGCGCCAGCAGCCAAGTGGGCAGGGCGGCGGCTGAAGCTTTCTTT
.	TRBD2	TRBV14	TRBJ2-7	CASSFGGGRAYEQYF	TGTGCCAGCAGTTTCGGGGGCGGGAGGGCCTACGAGCAGTACTTC
.	TRBD1	TRBV7-9	TRBJ1-3	CASSRTGSGNTIYF	TGTGCCAGCAGCCGGACAGGGTCTGGAAACACCATATATTTT
few	.	TRBV29-1	TRBJ1-2	CSVEIGQPAFYGYTF	TGCAGCGTTGAGATTGGGCAGCCCGCTTTCTATGGCTACACCTTC
.	.	TRBV6-5	TRBJ2-7	CASSQRTVRFGEQYF	TGTGCCAGCAGTCAAAGGACAGTAAGATTTGGCGAGCAGTACTTC
.	.	TRBV28	TRBJ1-5	CASSLSTGGTIQPQHF	TGTGCCAGCAGTTTGAGCACGGGGGGGACGATTCAGCCCCAGCATTTT
.	TRBD2	TRBV25-1	TRBJ2-1	CASYRGDEQFF	TGTGCCAGCTACCGGGGGGACGAGCAGTTCTTC
.	.	TRBV6-2/TRBV6-3	TRBJ2-5	CASSYGRETQYF	TGTGCCAGCAGTTACGGTAGAGAGACCCAGTACTTC
.	.	TRBV14	TRBJ1-1	CASSQGALNTEAFF	TGTGCCAGCAGCCAGGGGGCTTTAAACACTGAAGCTTTCTTT
.	.	TRBV4-1	TRBJ1-5	CASSQDYSNQPQHF	TGCGCCAGCAGCCAAGACTACAGCAATCAGCCCCAGCATTTT
.	.	TRBV6-2/TRBV6-3	TRBJ1-2	CASSSAGHGYTF	TGTGCCAGCAGTTCGGCAGGCCATGGCTACACCTTC
.	.	TRBV5-1	TRBJ2-3	CASSRLGDSTSDTQYF	TGCGCCAGCAGCCGGTTGGGCGATAGTACCTCAGATACGCAGTATTTT
.	TRBD2	TRBV19	TRBJ2-1	CASSITTSGYNEQFF	TGTGCCAGTAGTATTACTACTAGCGGGTACAATGAGCAGTTCTTC
few	.	TRBV3-1/TRBV3-2	TRBJ1-2	CASSPSAGGRVGFGYTF	TGTGCCAGCAGCCCAAGCGCGGGTGGTAGGGTAGGGTTCGGCTACACCTTC
.	TRBD2	TRBV4-2	TRBJ2-7	CASSLIAGGPLTEQYF	TGTGCCAGCAGCCTCATAGCGGGGGGGCCCTTAACCGAGCAGTACTTC
.	TRBD2	TRBV7-2	TRBJ2-7	CASLTSGGAGEQYF	TGTGCCAGCCTGACTAGCGGGGGGGCCGGCGAGCAGTACTTC
.	TRBD2	TRBV10-3	TRBJ2-1	CAISPGGNEQFF	TGTGCCATCAGCCCGGGGGGCAATGAGCAGTTCTTC
few	.	TRBV7-9	TRBJ1-1	CASSFVQDTEAFF	TGTGCCAGCAGCTTCGTCCAGGACACTGAAGCTTTCTTT
few	TRBD1	TRBV5-1	TRBJ1-1	CASRGQLNTEAFF	TGCGCCAGCAGGGGACAGCTGAACACTGAAGCTTTCTTT
.	TRBD1	TRBV3-1/TRBV3-2	TRBJ2-5	CASSHVNRGETQYF	TGTGCCAGCAGCCACGTAAACAGGGGAGAGACCCAGTACTTC
once	.	TRBV2	TRBJ2-5	CASSDLRPRSSQETQYF	TGTGCCAGCAGTGATCTGCGGCCACGATCCTCGCAAGAGACCCAGTACTTC
.	.	TRBV7-2	TRBJ2-3	CASRPPGLRTDTQYF	TGTGCCAGCAGACCGCCGGGACTCAGGACAGATACGCAGTATTTT
.	.	TRBV14	TRBJ1-6	CASSQDPGDRKRVGNSPLHF	TGTGCCAGCAGCCAAGATCCGGGGGACCGGAAACGAGTCGGGAATTCACCCCTCCACTTT
.	.	TRBV14	TRBJ1-6	CASSPRVRSSPLHF	TGTGCCAGCAGCCCCAGGGTTAGGAGCTCACCCCTCCACTTT
once	.	TRBV15	TRBJ1-6	CATSREGGNNSPLHF	TGTGCCACCAGCAGAGAAGGAGGGAATAATTCACCCCTCCACTTT
.	TRBD2	TRBV9	TRBJ2-2	CASSVGKRGLELFF	TGTGCCAGCAGCGTAGGAAAGCGGGGTTTGGAGCTGTTTTTT
.	TRBD1	TRBV3-1/TRBV3-2	TRBJ2-4	CASSPGQGYSAKNIQYF	TGTGCCAGCAGCCCGGGACAGGGGTATTCGGCCAAAAACATTCAGTACTTC
once	.	TRBV5-6	TRBJ1-2	CASSLDHTGNGYTF	TGTGCCAGCAGCTTGGATCACACAGGGAACGGCTACACCTTC
.	TRBD1	TRBV7-7	TRBJ2-2	CASSLAPAAGQGTGELFF	TGTGCTAGCAGCTTAGCACCGGCCGCGGGACAGGGTACCGGGGAGCTGTTTTTT
.	.	TRBV2	TRBJ1-2	CASSEEMRGGGYTF	TGTGCCAGCAGTGAAGAAATGAGGGGGGGAGGCTACACCTTC
.	TRBD2	TRBV4-2	TRBJ2-1	CASSQAYSGGANEQFF	TGTGCCAGCAGCCAAGCTTATAGCGGGGGGGCCAATGAGCAGTTCTTC
.	TRBD1	TRBV19	TRBJ1-1	CASSWTGPNTEAFF	TGTGCCAGTAGTTGGACAGGGCCGAACACTGAAGCTTTCTTT
.	TRBD1	TRBV11-2	TRBJ1-4	CASSMDRATNEKLFF	TGTGCCAGCAGTATGGACAGGGCGACTAATGAAAAACTGTTTTTT
.	TRBD1	TRBV12-3/TRBV12-4	TRBJ1-2	CASKYGTGLGYTF	TGTGCCAGCAAATACGGGACAGGGCTAGGCTACACCTTC
.	TRBD2	TRBV10-3	TRBJ2-1	CAISGPSLAGIPYNEQFF	TGTGCCATCAGTGGCCCCTCCCTAGCGGGTATCCCCTACAATGAGCAGTTCTTC
.	.	TRBV30	TRBJ2-3	CAWSVTGRDTQYF	TGTGCCTGGAGTGTAACAGGGCGGGATACGCAGTATTTT
.	TRBD1	TRBV30	TRBJ2-2	CAWNRGLAYTGELFF	TGTGCCTGGAACAGGGGTCTGGCTTACACCGGGGAGCTGTTTTTT
few	TRBD1	TRBV6-5	TRBJ1-2	CASNLQGGGDGYTF	TGTGCCAGCAATTTACAGGGGGGCGGTGATGGCTACACCTTC
.	TRBD2	TRBV3-1/TRBV3-2	TRBJ2-1	CASSQGRGASYNEQFF	TGTGCCAGCAGCCAAGGGCGGGGGGCGTCCTACAATGAGCAGTTCTTC